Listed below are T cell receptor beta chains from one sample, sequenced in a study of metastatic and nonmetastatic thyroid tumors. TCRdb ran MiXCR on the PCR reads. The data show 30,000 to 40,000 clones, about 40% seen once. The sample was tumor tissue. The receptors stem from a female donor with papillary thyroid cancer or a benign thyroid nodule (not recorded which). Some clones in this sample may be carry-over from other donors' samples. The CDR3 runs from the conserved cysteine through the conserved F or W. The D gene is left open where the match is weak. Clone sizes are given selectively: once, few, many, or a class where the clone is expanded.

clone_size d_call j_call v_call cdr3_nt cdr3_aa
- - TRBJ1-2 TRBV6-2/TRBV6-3 TGTGCCAGCCAAACGGACCCCTATGGAGGCTACACCTTC CASQTDPYGGYTF
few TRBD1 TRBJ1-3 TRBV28 TGTGCCACCCGCGGGACAGCAATACTGACGGACACCATATATTTT CATRGTAILTDTIYF
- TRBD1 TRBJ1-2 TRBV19 TGTGCCAGTAGGACCGGGACAGGGGGCCTTCCAGGTGGCTACACCTTC CASRTGTGGLPGGYTF
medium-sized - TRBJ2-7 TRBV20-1 TGCAGTGCTAGTTCGGGCGTAGCCTACGAGCAGTACTTC CSASSGVAYEQYF
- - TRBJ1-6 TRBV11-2 TGTGCCAGCAGCTTAAGGGAACTGGATTCACCCCTCCACTTT CASSLRELDSPLHF
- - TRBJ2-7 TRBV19 TGTGCCAGTAGTATCAGGTGCCTCTCCTACGAGCAGTACTTC CASSIRCLSYEQYF
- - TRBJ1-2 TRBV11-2 TGTGCCAGCAGCTTAGTTAGGTCAGTCAACTATGGCTACACCTTC CASSLVRSVNYGYTF
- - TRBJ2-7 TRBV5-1 TGCGCCAGCAGCCCCCGGGACATTGACTACGAGCAGTACTTC CASSPRDIDYEQYF
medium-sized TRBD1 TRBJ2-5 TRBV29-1 TGCAGCACAGGACAGGGGTTCCAAGAGACCCAGTACTTC CSTGQGFQETQYF
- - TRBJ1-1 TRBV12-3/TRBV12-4 TGTGCCAGCAGTTTAGGTTTAAACACTGAAGCTTTCTTT CASSLGLNTEAFF
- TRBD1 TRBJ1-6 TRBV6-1 TGTGCCAGCAGATTTACCGGGACAGGGGTTTCACCCCTCCACTTT CASRFTGTGVSPLHF
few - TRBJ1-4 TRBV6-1 TGTGCCAGCCAAGGAGGGTACGGTGAAAAACTGTTTTTT CASQGGYGEKLFF
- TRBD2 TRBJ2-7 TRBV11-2 TGTGCCAGCAGCTTAACTTACTCGGGGGGCTACGAGCAGTACTTC CASSLTYSGGYEQYF
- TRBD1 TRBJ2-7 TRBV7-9 TGTGCCAGCAGCCTGACAGGGTTTGGGTACGAGCAGTACTTC CASSLTGFGYEQYF
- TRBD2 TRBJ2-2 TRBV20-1 TGCAGTGCTGCAACGATAGCGGGAGCGAACACCGGGGAGCTGTTTTTT CSAATIAGANTGELFF
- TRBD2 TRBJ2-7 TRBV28 TGTGCCAGCAGGGGGGGGACTAGCGGGAGTTCCGAGCAGTACTTC CASRGGTSGSSEQYF
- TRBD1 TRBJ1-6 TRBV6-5 TGTGCCAGCAGTTACTCAGGGGGCAATTCACCCCTCCACTTT CASSYSGGNSPLHF
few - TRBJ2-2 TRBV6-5 TGTGCCAGCAGTTACAGGGGCCGATACGAGGCCGGGGAGCTGTTTTTT CASSYRGRYEAGELFF
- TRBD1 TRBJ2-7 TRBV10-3 TGTGCCATCAGCCGGGGACAGGAAACGATCGAGCAGTACTTC CAISRGQETIEQYF
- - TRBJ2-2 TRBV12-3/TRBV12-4 TGTGCCAGCAGTTTTCCCCCTTCACAGGTATACCCCGGGGAGCTGTTTTTT CASSFPPSQVYPGELFF
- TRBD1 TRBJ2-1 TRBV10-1 TGCGCCAGCAGTGAGTGGGGACAGGGGCTTCTGAATGAGCAGTTCTTC CASSEWGQGLLNEQFF
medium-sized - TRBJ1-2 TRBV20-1 TGCAGTGCTCCCAGGGAGAACTATGGCTACACCTTC CSAPRENYGYTF
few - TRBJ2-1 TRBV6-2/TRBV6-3 TGTGCCAGCAGTCTCGCCCGTCGTAGCTCCTACAATGAGCAGTTCTTC CASSLARRSSYNEQFF
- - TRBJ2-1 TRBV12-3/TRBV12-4 TGTGCCAGCGGTTTGGCTTATGAGCAGTTCTTC CASGLAYEQFF
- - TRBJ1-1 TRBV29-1 TGCAGCGCCGGGACAAGGAACACTGAAGCTTTCTTT CSAGTRNTEAFF
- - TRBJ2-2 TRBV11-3 TGTGCCAGCAGCTTAAAAGGGTACACCGGGGAGCTGTTTTTT CASSLKGYTGELFF